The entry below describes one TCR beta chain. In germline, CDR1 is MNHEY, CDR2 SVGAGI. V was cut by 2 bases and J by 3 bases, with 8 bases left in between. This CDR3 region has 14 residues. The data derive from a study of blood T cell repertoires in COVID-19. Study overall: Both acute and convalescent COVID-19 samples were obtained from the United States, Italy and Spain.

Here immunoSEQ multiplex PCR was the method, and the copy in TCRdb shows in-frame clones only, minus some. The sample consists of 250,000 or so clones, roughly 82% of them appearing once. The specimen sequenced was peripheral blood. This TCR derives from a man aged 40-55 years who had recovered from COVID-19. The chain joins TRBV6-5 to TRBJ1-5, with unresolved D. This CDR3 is CASSYVGHNQPQHF. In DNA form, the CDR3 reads TGTGCCAGCAGTTACGTGGGCCACAATCAGCCCCAGCATTTT.